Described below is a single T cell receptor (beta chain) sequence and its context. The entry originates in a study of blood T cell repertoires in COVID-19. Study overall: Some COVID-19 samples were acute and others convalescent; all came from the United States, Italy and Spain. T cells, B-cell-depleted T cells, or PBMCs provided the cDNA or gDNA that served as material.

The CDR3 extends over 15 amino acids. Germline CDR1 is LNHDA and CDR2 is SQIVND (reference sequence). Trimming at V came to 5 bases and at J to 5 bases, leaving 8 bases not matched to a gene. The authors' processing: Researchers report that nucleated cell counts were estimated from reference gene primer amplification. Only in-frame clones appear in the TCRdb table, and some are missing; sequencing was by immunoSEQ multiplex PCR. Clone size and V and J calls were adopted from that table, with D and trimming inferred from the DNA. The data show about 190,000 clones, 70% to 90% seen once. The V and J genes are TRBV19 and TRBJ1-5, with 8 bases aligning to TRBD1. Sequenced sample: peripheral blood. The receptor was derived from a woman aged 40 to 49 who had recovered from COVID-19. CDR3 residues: CASSSSSRGHQPQHF. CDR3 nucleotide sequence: TGTGCCAGTAGTTCTTCATCCAGGGGGCATCAGCCCCAGCATTTT.